Each of the 9 T cell receptor beta chains below was sequenced from the same sample in a study of OX40 agonist ivuxolimab in advanced cancers. Only in-frame clones appear in the TCRdb table, and some are missing; sequencing was by immunoSEQ multiplex PCR. The sample records tens of thousands of clones, over 75% being singletons. The sample in question was CD4+ or CD8+ T cells sorted from blood, obtained in a trial of the OX40 agonist ivuxolimab. The receptor source for this set is an adult with an advanced solid tumor such as melanoma, head and neck, liver or kidney cancer.

The rearrangement links TRBV4-1 to TRBJ1-1; D may be TRBD1 (5 bases). This CDR3 is 15 amino acids long. Deletions cut 9 bases from V and 4 bases from J, with 21 bases between. Germline V lookup: CDR1 MGHRA, CDR2 YSYEKL. For the CDR3, the DNA is TGCGCCAGTACCGGGGGTTCGAGTTTGGGCACTGAAGCTTTCTTT. Translation: CASTGGSSLGTEAFF.

This rearrangement joins TRBV7-8 to TRBJ1-5, with 7 bases aligning to TRBD1. This CDR3 comprises 16 residues. V dropped 5 bases and J dropped 0; count of bases not matched to a gene: 7. CDR1 and CDR2 (germline): SGHVS, FQNEAQ. The CDR3 reads CASSKGTVGSNQPQHF. In DNA, the CDR3 is TGTGCCAGCAGCAAAGGGACAGTTGGTAGCAATCAGCCCCAGCATTTT.

This sequence joins TRBV19 and TRBJ1-4; weak D call: TRBD1 (5 bases). The CDR3 covers 13 residues. Germline loops: CDR1 LNHDA, CDR2 SQIVND (reference sequence). Trimming removed 11 bases at V and 6 bases at J, with 16 bases between. The CDR3 loop reads CAVRPGGDEKLFF. Here the CDR3 DNA reads TGTGCCGTTCGCCCGGGGGGGGATGAAAAACTGTTTTTT.

V is TRBV7-6 and J is TRBJ1-2; D is undetermined. The ends were cut back, 1 base at V and 3 bases at J, with 9 bases in the middle. The CDR3 consists of 14 residues. Germline CDR1 reads SGHVS; CDR2 reads FNYEAQ. This chain's CDR3 is CASSLEADDYGYTF. The CDR3 nucleotides read TGTGCCAGCAGCTTAGAAGCGGACGACTATGGCTACACCTTC.

The genes are TRBV30 and TRBJ2-7; 9 bases line up with TRBD1. Trimming at V came to 3 bases and at J to 6 bases, leaving 3 bases not matched to a gene. CDR3 length: 12 amino acids. Germline V gene sequence: CDR1 GTSNPN, CDR2 SVGIG (reference sequence). DNA of the CDR3: TGTGCCTGGAGCGTGGACAGGGGCGAGCAGTACTTC. This translates into CAWSVDRGEQYF.

In nucleotides, the CDR3 is TGTGCCAGCAGCCAATGGTCAGGGAACACTGAAGCTTTCTTT. As protein: CASSQWSGNTEAFF. V is TRBV6-4 and J is TRBJ1-1; D is undetermined. Trimming removed 6 bases at V and 1 base at J, with 12 bases between. The CDR3 has 14 amino acids. Germline CDR1 MRHNA, CDR2 SNTAGT.

The rearrangement links TRBV7-8 to TRBJ1-2, with TRBD1 matching over 7 bases. Trimming cost V 5 bases and J 8 bases; bases outside gene matches: 8. Germline loops: CDR1 SGHVS, CDR2 FQNEAQ. The CDR3 extends over 13 amino acids. The chain's CDR3 is CASSPTTGSGYTF. The CDR3 DNA sequence: TGTGCCAGCAGCCCAACGACAGGGTCCGGCTACACCTTC.

The chain carries TRBV7-6 and TRBJ2-7; no firm D call. There are 13 residues in the CDR3. Trimming cost V 5 bases and J 4 bases, with 12 bases left between them. Per the germline V gene, CDR1 is SGHVS and CDR2 is FNYEAQ. In DNA, the CDR3 is TGTGCCAGCAGCCCGGGCACCGGGTACGAGCAGTACTTC. Amino acids: CASSPGTGYEQYF.

The rearrangement links TRBV7-8 to TRBJ1-5, with no clear D. With 2 bases removed from V and 0 bases from J, the gap between germline ends came to 8 bases. CDR3 size: 15 residues. The germline gives CDR1 SGHVS, CDR2 FQNEAQ. The CDR3 here is CASSLSKISNQPQHF. The CDR3 DNA reads as TGTGCCAGCAGCTTATCGAAAATTAGCAATCAGCCCCAGCATTTT.